The 24 T cell receptor beta chains in this list originate from one sample, sequenced in a study of blood T cell repertoires in COVID-19. The method was immunoSEQ multiplex PCR; TCRdb's version includes in-frame clones alone and lacks a portion of them. The table has around 300,000 clones, about 87% seen once. Sequencing was carried out using PBMCs or T cells enriched from blood (not recorded which). These receptors were collected from a woman aged 25 to 39 who had recovered from COVID-19.

V and J are TRBV9 and TRBJ2-1; TRBD2 matches at 8 bases. The CDR3 extends over 15 amino acids. Germline V CDR1 and CDR2: SGDLS, YYNGEE. Losses at the gene ends were 2 bases for V and 2 bases for J; bases not matched to a gene: 3. The CDR3 is CASSVEGLAYNEQFF. CDR3 nucleotides: TGTGCCAGCAGCGTGGAGGGACTAGCCTACAATGAGCAGTTCTTC. Full variable domain (outside the CDR3, taken from reference TRBV9 and TRBJ2-1): DSGVTQTPKHLITATGQRVTLRCSPRSGDLSVYWYQQSLDQGLQFLIQYYNGEERAKGNILERFSAQQFPDLHSELNLSSLELGDSALYFCASSVEGLAYNEQFFGPGTRLTVL.

The J gene is TRBJ1-4, the V gene TRBV4-1, with 12 nucleotides matching TRBD1. CDR1 is MGHRA and CDR2 is YSYEKL in the germline V gene. V shed 1 base, J shed 10 bases, and the junction held 7 bases outside the gene matches. The CDR3 has 16 amino acids. The CDR3 region has the DNA TGCGCCAGCAGCCAAGGTCCGGGACAGGGGGCTGTAAAACTGTTTTTT. This codes for CASSQGPGQGAVKLFF.

V and J are TRBV6-5 and TRBJ2-5, with 7 bases that match TRBD2. The CDR3 is 16 residues long. The V and J ends lost 0 bases and 5 bases, in that order; junction bases with no gene match: 9. Germline-derived CDR1 and CDR2 are MNHEY and SVGAGI. Here the CDR3 reads CASSYSRASGAETQYF. CDR3 nucleotides: TGTGCCAGCAGTTACTCAAGGGCTAGCGGTGCGGAGACCCAGTACTTC.

Points on this clone: Distinct nucleotide sequences in the sample also encode this CDR3. The chain uses TRBV5-6 and TRBJ1-1; D is unclear. Between the trimmed V and J ends, which lost 0 bases and 4 bases, there was a span of 7 bases. From germline, CDR1 is SGHDT and CDR2 YYEEEE. The length of the CDR3 is 13 residues. The CDR3 loop is CASSLGPGTEAFF. Here the CDR3 DNA reads TGTGCCAGCAGCTTGGGGCCTGGCACTGAAGCTTTCTTT.

The chain recombines TRBV28 with TRBJ1-1, with a possible D match to TRBD1 (5 bases). This CDR3 has 15 residues. Trimming cost V 6 bases and J 7 bases, with 21 bases left between them. Germline V gene sequence: CDR1 MDHEN, CDR2 SYDVKM. The CDR3 nucleotides are TGTGCCAGCAGCCCGGGACTTAGACTATATGTTGAAGCTTTCTTT. This gives the protein CASSPGLRLYVEAFF.

The chain joins TRBV28 to TRBJ1-1, with D unclear. CDR3 length equals 15 residues. Trimming took off 5 bases at V and 4 bases at J, with 17 bases between the two ends. Germline V CDR1 and CDR2: MDHEN, SYDVKM. The chain's CDR3 is CASSPPIRLGTEAFF. The CDR3 DNA sequence: TGTGCCAGCAGTCCCCCGATCAGACTTGGCACTGAAGCTTTCTTT. Full variable domain (outside the CDR3, taken from reference TRBV28 and TRBJ1-1): DVKVTQSSRYLVKRTGEKVFLECVQDMDHENMFWYRQDPGLGLRLIYFSYDVKMKEKGDIPEGYSVSREKKERFSLILESASTNQTSMYLCASSPPIRLGTEAFFGQGTRLTVV.

The chain combines TRBV10-3 with TRBJ1-5; a possible D gene is TRBD1 (5 bases). V dropped 6 bases and J dropped 7 bases, with 13 bases sitting between them. Per germline, CDR1 ENHRY and CDR2 SYGVKD. The length of the CDR3 is 13 residues. The CDR3 loop is CAISAQGSQPQHF. The CDR3 DNA reads TGTGCCATCAGCGCCCAGGGCAGCCAGCCCCAGCATTTT.

The rearrangement joins TRBV2 to TRBJ2-6, with D perhaps TRBD2 (6 bases). Trimming stripped 6 bases from V and 1 base from J, with 13 bases between. Germline V lookup: CDR1 SNHLY, CDR2 FYNNEI. The CDR3 runs to 16 residues. This chain's CDR3 is CASRAGTSSGANVLTF. The CDR3 DNA sequence: TGTGCCAGCAGAGCCGGGACTTCTTCTGGGGCCAACGTCCTGACTTTC.

The chain uses TRBV6-5 and TRBJ1-2; 8 bases agree with TRBD1. Looked up from germline, CDR1 is MNHEY and CDR2 is SVGAGI. The V and J ends lost 5 bases and 3 bases, in that order; junction bases with no gene match: 5. The length of the CDR3 is 14 residues. Here the CDR3 DNA reads TGTGCCAGCAGTCCGACAGGGGCCCACTATGGCTACACCTTC. It specifies CASSPTGAHYGYTF.

V usage is TRBV3-1 (or the pseudogene TRBV3-2) and J usage is TRBJ2-2; the D is unclear. Germline V gene sequence: CDR1 LGHDT, CDR2 YNNKEL (reference sequence). CDR3 size: 12 residues. V lost 6 bases and J lost 2, with 4 bases in between. The CDR3 coding sequence is TGTGCCAGCAGGACTAACACCGGGGAGCTGTTTTTT. Translation gives CASRTNTGELFF.

The sample holds a few counts of this clone. The chain has TRBV7-3 and TRBJ2-1; maybe TRBD2 (6 bases). V lost 5 bases and J 7 bases, leaving 12 bases between the germline ends. Germline V lookup: CDR1 SGHTA, CDR2 FQGTGA. The CDR3 has 13 residues. In nucleotides, the CDR3 is TGTGCCAGCAGCCAGCTTGGAGGGAATGAGCAGTTCTTC. Translated: CASSQLGGNEQFF.

In its sample, this clone was seen once. CDR3 residues: CASIRLRDSIPQPEAFF. CDR3 coding DNA: TGTGCCAGTATTAGGCTTCGGGACAGTATTCCCCAACCTGAAGCTTTCTTT. The chain uses TRBV19 and TRBJ1-1; 7 nucleotides agree with TRBD1. Trimming at V came to 7 bases and at J to 6 bases, leaving 20 bases not matched to a gene. The CDR3 is 17 amino acids. Germline values: CDR1 LNHDA, CDR2 SQIVND (reference sequence).

The J gene is TRBJ2-7, the V gene TRBV18; a weak D match, TRBD2 (5 bases). Looked up from germline, CDR1 is KGHSH and CDR2 is LQKENI. V gave up 3 bases and J gave up 3 bases, with 15 bases separating them. This CDR3 contains 15 residues. CDR3 nucleotides: TGTGCCAGCTCACCGTCTAGCTTAAGAGACTACGAGCAGTACTTC. This translates into CASSPSSLRDYEQYF.

The chain uses TRBV10-3 and TRBJ2-7, with unresolved D. The V end lost 9 bases, the J end lost 2 bases, and 14 bases lay between the germline ends. The CDR3 is 13 residues long. Germline loops: CDR1 ENHRY, CDR2 SYGVKD. CDR3 loop: CAISATPTYEQYF. The DNA for the CDR3 is TGTGCCATTTCGGCGACTCCAACCTACGAGCAGTACTTC.

The chain is built from TRBV2 and TRBJ1-2; D unclear. The germline V and J ends were trimmed by 4 bases and 6 bases, with 9 bases remaining between them. The CDR3 has 12 amino acids. Per the germline V gene, CDR1 is SNHLY and CDR2 is FYNNEI. In DNA, the CDR3 is TGTGCCAGCAGTGTTATCGGAGATGGCTACACCTTC. Protein sequence: CASSVIGDGYTF.

This chain connects TRBV12-5 to TRBJ1-5, with D perhaps matching TRBD1 (5 bases). Germline V gives CDR1 LGHNT, CDR2 FRNRAP. The CDR3 covers 13 residues. V lost 1 base, J lost 5 bases, and 6 bases lay in between. For the CDR3, the DNA is TGTGCTAGTGGTTTGGAGGGGTATCAGCCCCAGCATTTT. Translating gives CASGLEGYQPQHF.

The chain carries TRBV19 and TRBJ1-1; a weak D match, TRBD1 (5 bases). The CDR3 runs 16 residues. Trimming pared 3 bases from V and 0 bases from J, leaving 14 bases between. Germline V gives CDR1 LNHDA, CDR2 SQIVND (reference sequence). DNA of the CDR3: TGTGCCAGTAGTATTTCCTTTGGGGCTATGAACACTGAAGCTTTCTTT. Its protein is CASSISFGAMNTEAFF.

This clone was observed a few times. V and J are TRBV21-1 and TRBJ1-1. TRBV21-1 is termed a pseudogene. The CDR3 is 12 amino acids. The CDR3 DNA sequence: TGTGCCAGCAGCAGAACGAGGACTGAAGCTTTCTTT. This encodes CASSRTRTEAFF.

The gene calls are TRBV6-5 and TRBJ2-2; 11 bases are a match to TRBD2. Germline values: CDR1 MNHEY, CDR2 SVGAGI. Trimming cost V 6 bases and J 4 bases; bases outside gene matches: 4. The CDR3 is made up of 15 amino acids. The CDR3 loop is CASSKGTSGTGELFF. In nucleotides, the CDR3 is TGTGCCAGCAGCAAAGGGACTAGCGGCACCGGGGAGCTGTTTTTT.

This clone was detected ten times or more. This chain uses TRBV4-2 with TRBJ2-5, with TRBD2 matching over 7 bases. The CDR3 covers 15 residues. CDR1 is LGHNA, CDR2 YNFKEQ, per germline. J lost 5 bases, V lost 4 bases, and 10 bases had no gene match. CDR3 amino acids: CASSPDTGGSETQYF. DNA of the CDR3: TGTGCCAGCAGCCCAGATACAGGCGGGAGCGAGACCCAGTACTTC.

This chain links TRBV7-3 with TRBJ2-2; TRBD2 agrees at 9 bases. Trimming removed 8 bases from V and 2 bases from J; junction bases left unmatched: 9. The germline V gene has CDR1 SGHTA and CDR2 FQGTGA. The CDR3 covers 16 residues. CDR3 sequence (DNA): TGTGCCAGCGGAATGACTAGCGGCTATAACACCGGGGAGCTGTTTTTT. It codes for CASGMTSGYNTGELFF.

The chain uses TRBV7-2 and TRBJ2-5, with D possibly being TRBD2 (5 bases). This CDR3 spans 13 amino acids. The germline V gene has CDR1 SGHTA and CDR2 FQGNSA. Trimming pared 5 bases from V and 10 bases from J, leaving 17 bases between. The CDR3 DNA reads TGTGCCAGCAGCCTAGAGCGGAGGAGAGGCCAGTACTTC. This gives the protein CASSLERRRGQYF.

The V call is TRBV27, the J call TRBJ2-7; TRBD2 matches at 8 bases. The CDR3 length is 14 residues. Per germline, CDR1 MNHEY and CDR2 SMNVEV (reference sequence). The ends lost 6 bases at V and 3 bases at J; junction bases unmatched: 7. CDR3 loop: CASRISGGLYEQYF. The CDR3, as DNA: TGTGCCAGCAGAATCAGCGGGGGCCTCTACGAGCAGTACTTC.

This clone was seen more than once but under ten times. V usage is TRBV27 and J usage is TRBJ2-2, with D perhaps TRBD2 (5 bases). V was pared by 2 bases and J by 0 bases, with 7 bases between. CDR1 is MNHEY, CDR2 SMNVEV, per germline (reference sequence). This CDR3 comprises 15 residues. The CDR3 DNA follows: TGTGCCAGCAGTTTACTCGGGGCGAACACCGGGGAGCTGTTTTTT. It translates to CASSLLGANTGELFF.